These 30 T cell receptor beta chains came from one sample sequenced in a study of blood T cells in healthy people across ages. Using a J-beta primer mix together with a sample-barcoded 5' primer, a second PCR was run for about 6 to 11 cycles. Each CDR3 protein gets one entry after TCRdb re-called the 5' RACE reads with MiXCR. The sample has about 730,000 distinct CDR3 sequences; around 46% are singletons. The sequenced sample was blood. The receptor set was obtained from a woman aged 55-69 years in good health.

This clonotype came up a few times. The chain recombines TRBV6-1 with TRBJ2-5; D might be TRBD1 or TRBD2, each matching 5 bases. CDR3 length: 13 residues. The V gene's germline CDR1 is MNHNS and CDR2 SASEGT. V dropped 11 bases and J dropped 3 bases, with 16 bases sitting between them. CDR3 in DNA: TGTGCCGTTGCACCGGGACCTAAAGAGACCCAGTACTTC. This sequence encodes CAVAPGPKETQYF.

This clonotype came up a few times. V usage is TRBV20-1 and J usage is TRBJ1-5; TRBD1 matches at 8 bases. This CDR3 contains 14 residues. Germline V gene data show CDR1 as DFQATT and CDR2 as SNEGSKA (reference sequence). Unmatched junction bases numbered 3, after V lost 1 base and J lost 4 bases. This CDR3 reads CSARADRGNQPQHF. DNA of the CDR3: TGCAGTGCTAGAGCTGACAGGGGTAATCAGCCCCAGCATTTT.

Of note for this clonotype: One junction end does not reproduce the germline sequence, and a read error may be involved. As DNA, the CDR3 is TGCGCCAGCAGCTTGAGTAGCCTAAGCTCCTACGATGAGCAGTTCTTC. Its protein product is CASSLSSLSSYDEQFF. This rearrangement joins TRBV5-1 to TRBJ2-1; D uncertain. Germline loops: CDR1 SGHRS, CDR2 YFSETQ. This CDR3 region has 16 residues.

CDR3 sequence (DNA): TGCGCCAGCAGCTTTAAGCCACTATACACAGATACGCAGTATTTT. This sequence encodes CASSFKPLYTDTQYF. The V call is TRBV5-1, the J call TRBJ2-3; no definite D call. This CDR3 is built from 15 residues. CDR1 is SGHRS and CDR2 is YFSETQ in the germline V gene. V gave up 2 bases and J gave up 2 bases, with 12 bases separating them.

This chain links TRBV18 with TRBJ1-1; the D gene is possibly TRBD1 (6 bases). V was pared by 2 bases and J by 1 base, with 11 bases between. The CDR3 is made up of 15 amino acids. Germline CDR1 is KGHSH and CDR2 is LQKENI. The CDR3 nucleotides read TGTGCCAGCTCACCAGCTTTAGGGGGGAACACTGAAGCTTTCTTT. Translation gives CASSPALGGNTEAFF.

The chain carries TRBV29-1 and TRBJ1-5; D is undetermined. In germline, CDR1 is SQVTM, CDR2 ANQGSEA. The CDR3 is 13 amino acids. With 6 bases removed from V and 1 base from J, the gap between germline ends came to 10 bases. The CDR3 DNA sequence: TGCAGCGTGATGACTGACAGCAATCAGCCCCAGCATTTT. Residues: CSVMTDSNQPQHF.

The CDR3 region has the DNA TGCAGTGCTAGAGTGGCTAGCGGTCTCCAAGAGACCCAGTACTTC. Translating it yields CSARVASGLQETQYF. The rearrangement uses TRBV20-1 and TRBJ2-5; 7 bases map to TRBD2. The CDR3 contains 15 residues. Germline V gene data show CDR1 as DFQATT and CDR2 as SNEGSKA (reference sequence). V lost 1 base to trimming and J lost 1 base; unmatched junction nucleotides: 6.

There are a few counts of this clonotype. This sequence joins TRBV12-3 or TRBV12-4 and TRBJ2-7; TRBD1 matches 10 bases. V trimming: 6 bases; J trimming: 0 bases; junction bases outside the gene matches: 11. The CDR3 is 17 residues long. The CDR3 bases are TGTGCCAGCAGGCCGGGACAGGGGTTGATCGGCTCCTACGAGCAGTACTTC. Protein product: CASRPGQGLIGSYEQYF.

This clonotype was picked up a small number of times. The DNA for the CDR3 is TGCAGCACGACGACAGGGTGGGACGAAAAACTGTTTTTT. Protein sequence: CSTTTGWDEKLFF. The gene calls are TRBV29-1 and TRBJ1-4, with 7 nucleotides matching TRBD1. Trimming at V came to 8 bases and at J to 8 bases, leaving 11 bases not matched to a gene. Germline loops: CDR1 SQVTM, CDR2 ANQGSEA. This CDR3 comprises 13 residues.

This clonotype was seen more than once but under ten times. This chain uses TRBV6-1 with TRBJ1-2; D not certain. Germline V gene lookup returns CDR1 MNHNS and CDR2 SASEGT. CDR3 size: 12 residues. V lost 3 bases and J lost 7, with 9 bases in between. CDR3 in amino acids: CASSEEFGGYTF. CDR3 nucleotides: TGTGCCAGCAGTGAGGAATTCGGTGGCTACACCTTC.

The chain carries TRBV6-5 and TRBJ2-7; no clear D gene. V lost 7 bases to trimming and J lost 3 bases, with 10 bases between them. The CDR3 length is 12 residues. Germline V gene data show CDR1 as MNHEY and CDR2 as SVGAGI. The CDR3 here is CASKGFDYEQYF. DNA of the CDR3: TGTGCCAGCAAAGGTTTCGACTACGAGCAGTACTTC.

The chain combines TRBV7-2 with TRBJ2-5; tentative D call: TRBD2 (5 bases). Germline V gene data show CDR1 as SGHTA and CDR2 as FQGNSA. V lost 5 bases and J lost 5, with 15 bases in between. There are 14 residues in the CDR3. The CDR3 DNA reads as TGTGCCAGCAGCATCCGGACTTTCGGGGAGACCCAGTACTTC. This gives the protein CASSIRTFGETQYF.

This CDR3 reads CASSLEREFSYEQYF. In DNA, the CDR3 is TGTGCCAGCAGCTTGGAGCGGGAGTTTAGCTACGAGCAGTACTTC. The chain is built from TRBV5-5 and TRBJ2-7; 8 nucleotides line up with TRBD2. There are 15 residues in the CDR3. Germline assignment: CDR1 SGHKS and CDR2 YYEKEE (reference sequence). V shed 0 bases, J shed 3 bases, and the junction held 5 bases outside the gene matches.

This clonotype appeared a few times. The chain joins TRBV15 to TRBJ1-2; D not resolved. Germline V gene data show CDR1 as LNHNV and CDR2 as YYDKDF (reference sequence). V was trimmed by 0 bases and J by 2 bases, leaving 7 bases between them. The CDR3 spans 14 residues. The chain's CDR3 is CATSRDRGNYGYTF. CDR3 DNA sequence: TGTGCCACCAGCAGAGATCGAGGGAACTATGGCTACACCTTC.

The chain employs TRBV6-1 and TRBJ2-5; D unresolved. The J call could be wrong; TRBJ2-1 is a better fit for the DNA end. Germline lookup yields CDR1 MNHNS and CDR2 SASEGT. CDR3 length equals 14 residues. The CDR3 DNA follows: TGTGCCAGCAGTGAAGGGGCAGTCCAAGAGACCCAGTTCTTC. Translation gives CASSEGAVQETQFF.

This clonotype has a handful of counts. The chain joins TRBV4-3 to TRBJ2-7, with D maybe TRBD2 (6 bases). This CDR3 spans 17 amino acids. Germline V gives CDR1 LGHNA, CDR2 YSLEER. V dropped 0 bases and J dropped 0 bases, with 15 bases sitting between them. As DNA, the CDR3 is TGCGCCAGCAGCCAAGAATTCGGACTAACCCACTCCTACGAGCAGTACTTC. Its protein is CASSQEFGLTHSYEQYF.

V gene TRBV13 combines with J gene TRBJ2-7, with TRBD1 matching 7 bases. This CDR3 region has 13 residues. Per germline, CDR1 PRHDT and CDR2 FYEKMQ (reference sequence). Trimming took 1 base from V and 5 from J; bases not matched to a gene: 2. The CDR3 spells CASSLDRGHEQYF. As DNA, the CDR3 is TGTGCCAGCAGCTTAGACAGGGGCCACGAGCAGTACTTC.

This clonotype was seen more than once but under ten times. V and J are TRBV9 and TRBJ2-2; D is unclear. Germline CDR1 reads SGDLS; CDR2 reads YYNGEE. The CDR3 is made up of 13 amino acids. Trimming left V 3 bases short and J 4 bases short, with 7 bases between. The CDR3 DNA sequence: TGTGCCAGCAGCGCTGGCGGCACCGGGGAGCTGTTTTTT. This sequence encodes CASSAGGTGELFF. Full variable domain (remainder filled in from reference TRBV9 and TRBJ2-2): DSGVTQTPKHLITATGQRVTLRCSPRSGDLSVYWYQQSLDQGLQFLIQYYNGEERAKGNILERFSAQQFPDLHSELNLSSLELGDSALYFCASSAGGTGELFFGEGSRLTVL.

The chain couples TRBV5-1 to TRBJ2-7, with 12 bases aligning to TRBD2. Germline-derived CDR1 and CDR2 are SGHRS and YFSETQ. The CDR3 length is 15 residues. Germline trimming cut 0 bases from V and 5 bases from J; bases unmatched to any gene: 3. DNA of the CDR3: TGCGCCAGCAGCTTGGGCCTAGCGGGAGGGGACGAGCAGTACTTC. It translates to CASSLGLAGGDEQYF.

As regards this clonotype: A read error may be the cause here, since a much bigger clone is one base away. This rearrangement joins TRBV4-2 to TRBJ2-5; unclear D gene. The V end lost 0 bases, the J end lost 7 bases, and 6 bases lay between the germline ends. This CDR3 region has 12 residues. From germline, CDR1 is LGHNA and CDR2 YNFKEQ. The DNA for the CDR3 is TGTGCCAGCAGCCAAGAAGTGTCGACCCAGTACTTC. It codes for CASSQEVSTQYF.

For this clonotype: A much larger clone differs from this one at a single base, so this may be a read error. The chain combines TRBV29-1 with TRBJ2-5; 8 bases map to TRBD2. Germline V gene data show CDR1 as SQVTM and CDR2 as ANQGSEA. Germline trimming cut 0 bases from V and 11 bases from J; bases unmatched to any gene: 14. The CDR3 is 15 residues long. The CDR3 spells CSVEEAGGKYNEQYF. CDR3 sequence (DNA): TGCAGCGTTGAAGAGGCGGGGGGAAAGTACAATGAGCAGTACTTC.

This clonotype showed up just a few times. The chain has TRBV11-2 and TRBJ1-4; a weak D match, TRBD1 (5 bases). The CDR3 has 14 residues. Trimming pared 2 bases from V and 3 bases from J, leaving 7 bases between. In germline, CDR1 is SGHAT, CDR2 FQNNGV. CDR3 amino acids: CASSLRQPNEKLFF. In nucleotides, the CDR3 is TGTGCCAGCAGCTTACGACAGCCTAATGAAAAACTGTTTTTT.

This clonotype occurred a few times. The chain is built from TRBV7-9 and TRBJ2-1; 10 nucleotides align to TRBD2. Losses at the gene ends were 6 bases for V and 7 bases for J; bases not matched to a gene: 15. CDR1 SEHNR and CDR2 FQNEAQ come from the germline V gene (reference sequence). This CDR3 has 17 residues. CDR3 in DNA: TGTGCCAGCAGTTCAACTAGCGGGGCCTCTAAGAAGAATGAGCAGTTCTTC. It codes for CASSSTSGASKKNEQFF.

The chain carries TRBV7-2 and TRBJ1-2; D is unresolved. V lost 1 base and J lost 4, with 10 bases in between. Germline CDR1 and CDR2: SGHTA and FQGNSA. The CDR3 covers 14 residues. The CDR3 loop is CASSLESGLYGYTF. The CDR3 DNA is TGTGCCAGCAGCTTAGAATCCGGACTCTATGGCTACACCTTC.

This clonotype was counted ten times or more. V and J are TRBV10-3 and TRBJ2-7, with TRBD1 matching 8 bases. After removal of 10 bases from V and 2 bases from J, the junction contained 7 bases not matched to a gene. Germline CDR1 reads ENHRY; CDR2 reads SYGVKD. The CDR3 runs 13 residues. The CDR3 reads CATDRGGTYEQYF. The CDR3 DNA is TGTGCCACCGACAGGGGAGGTACCTACGAGCAGTACTTC.

This clonotype has a handful of counts. CDR3 in amino acids: CASRHKWTGEIDEQFF. The CDR3 region has the DNA TGTGCCAGCAGACACAAGTGGACAGGGGAGATCGATGAGCAGTTCTTC. The chain employs TRBV7-8 and TRBJ2-1; 9 bases align to TRBD1. This CDR3 is 16 amino acids long. V lost 6 bases and J lost 8; bases outside the gene matches: 14. CDR1 and CDR2 (germline): SGHVS, FQNEAQ.

Regarding this clonotype: A much larger clone sits a single nucleotide away, making a read error possible. The V and J genes are TRBV5-5 and TRBJ2-7; 14 bases line up with TRBD2. TRBJ2-5 matches the DNA end more closely, so the J call is doubtful. CDR3 size: 15 residues. The V gene's germline CDR1 is SGHKS and CDR2 YYEKEE (reference sequence). CDR3 sequence: CASSPTSGGVETQYF. The CDR3 nucleotides read TGTGCCAGCAGCCCGACTAGCGGGGGGGTGGAGACCCAGTACTTC.

This clonotype was observed at least ten times. This chain uses TRBV11-1 with TRBJ2-1; D is unclear. This CDR3 is 13 amino acids long. The germline gives CDR1 SGHAT, CDR2 FQDESV (reference sequence). Deletions cut 1 base from V and 6 bases from J, with 7 bases between. The CDR3 loop reads CASSLVGPNEQFF. CDR3 nucleotide sequence: TGTGCCAGCAGCTTAGTTGGGCCCAATGAGCAGTTCTTC.

The table lists this clonotype with a few counts. The rearrangement joins TRBV27 to TRBJ2-5; D uncertain. The CDR3 is made up of 13 amino acids. V lost 3 bases and J 7 bases, leaving 12 bases between the germline ends. CDR1 and CDR2 from the germline V gene are MNHEY and SMNVEV (reference sequence). CDR3 amino acids: CASSLTSKGTQYF. The CDR3 DNA reads TGTGCCAGCAGTTTGACCAGCAAAGGGACCCAGTACTTC.

This CDR3 reads CSAESSYNSPLHF. For the CDR3, the DNA is TGCAGTGCTGAGAGCTCCTATAATTCACCCCTCCACTTT. The V and J genes are TRBV20-1 and TRBJ1-6; the D is unclear. V lost 5 bases and J lost 0, with 5 bases in between. Germline CDR1 is DFQATT and CDR2 is SNEGSKA (reference sequence). This CDR3 is built from 13 residues.